The present entry profiles one T cell receptor beta chain with its context. Its antigen is undetermined. Germline CDR1 is MDHEN and CDR2 is SYDVKM. The CDR3 spans 14 residues. V was pared by 3 bases and J by 5 bases, with 11 bases between. Data came from immunoSEQ multiplex PCR; TCRdb stores just in-frame clones and leaves some out. The repertoire consists of about 2,800 clones, with roughly four fifths occurring once and the leading ten covering approximately 4%. This sample is drawn from a study of brain metastases from non-small cell lung cancer. Whole-study findings and limits: Compared with primary tumors, brain metastases showed less T-cell infiltration. Metastases had sparse T cells but largely shared repertoires with primaries.

The material sequenced was primary lung tumor tissue. This TCR was recovered from a donor over 35 with non-small cell lung cancer. This chain uses TRBV28 with TRBJ1-3; possible D gene TRBD1, 5 bases. The CDR3 coding sequence is TGTGCCAGCAGTTTTCTGGGACCCAGAAACACCATATATTTT. Amino acids: CASSFLGPRNTIYF.